These 12 T cell receptor beta chains originate from one sample sequenced in a study of CD4 T cells in relation to SARS-CoV-2 and coronaviruses. For these receptors, no antigen is known. Sequenced by immunoSEQ multiplex PCR; TCRdb stores in-frame clones only, minus some. This table holds just over 35,000 clones, 77% found once. The sequencing input was memory CD4+ T cells from PBMCs, cultured in vitro. Receptor source: an adult with COVID-19.

The V call is TRBV28, the J call TRBJ2-7, with D possibly being TRBD1 (5 bases). V was cut by 2 bases and J by 2 bases, with 7 bases left in between. Germline values: CDR1 MDHEN, CDR2 SYDVKM. This CDR3 spans 13 amino acids. The CDR3 DNA reads TGTGCCAGCAGTTTAAGGGGTCCCTACGAGCAGTACTTC. Its protein is CASSLRGPYEQYF. The full variable domain, with the rest looked up from reference TRBV28 and TRBJ2-7, is DVKVTQSSRYLVKRTGEKVFLECVQDMDHENMFWYRQDPGLGLRLIYFSYDVKMKEKGDIPEGYSVSREKKERFSLILESASTNQTSMYLCASSLRGPYEQYFGPGTRLTVT.

The J gene is TRBJ2-3, the V gene TRBV9, with 10 bases lining up with TRBD2. With V trimmed by 0 bases and J by 5 bases, 3 bases remained unmatched. The CDR3 contains 15 residues. Germline V gene lookup returns CDR1 SGDLS and CDR2 YYNGEE. CDR3 DNA: TGTGCCAGCAGCGTAGCGGTAGCGGGGGGAGATACGCAGTATTTT. Encoded protein: CASSVAVAGGDTQYF.

The chain couples TRBV13 to TRBJ2-7; tentative D call: TRBD2 (6 bases). The germline V gene encodes CDR1 PRHDT and CDR2 FYEKMQ (reference sequence). The V and J ends lost 5 bases and 7 bases respectively, with 15 bases between them. This CDR3 spans 13 amino acids. In DNA form, the CDR3 reads TGTGCCAGCAGCCTGGGGGTCGGGAGAGAGCAGTACTTC. It encodes CASSLGVGREQYF.

The chain combines TRBV24-1 with TRBJ2-1, with TRBD2 matching over 7 bases. The CDR3 runs 16 residues. CDR1 is KGHDR, CDR2 SFDVKD, per germline. J lost 4 bases, V lost 3 bases, and 8 bases had no gene match. The CDR3 nucleotides are TGTGCCACCAGTGATCGGGTCGGCGGGGGATACAATGAGCAGTTCTTC. Residues: CATSDRVGGGYNEQFF.

V and J are TRBV9 and TRBJ1-1, with 9 nucleotides matching TRBD1. The CDR3 is 15 residues long. Germline values: CDR1 SGDLS, CDR2 YYNGEE. V lost 6 bases, J lost 2 bases, and 8 bases stayed unmatched. The CDR3 sequence: CASTRGQGSNTEAFF. The CDR3 DNA follows: TGTGCCAGCACTAGGGGACAGGGTTCCAACACTGAAGCTTTCTTT.

The V gene is TRBV5-4, the J gene TRBJ2-5; 9 nucleotides align to TRBD2. V lost 3 bases, J lost 2 bases, and 8 bases stayed unmatched. The germline V gene encodes CDR1 SGHNT and CDR2 YYREEE (reference sequence). The CDR3 has 16 amino acids. The CDR3 DNA reads as TGTGCCAGCAGCTCCGGGACTAGCCCCTTTCAAGAGACCCAGTACTTC. Its protein is CASSSGTSPFQETQYF.

This clone was counted a few times. This chain uses TRBV12-3 or TRBV12-4 with TRBJ2-2, with TRBD1 identical over 8 bases. Trimming at V came to 7 bases and at J to 6 bases, leaving 4 bases not matched to a gene. CDR3 length equals 13 residues. CDR3 residues: CASTADRAGELFF. The DNA of the CDR3 is TGTGCCAGCACCGCGGACAGGGCCGGGGAGCTGTTTTTT.

The chain carries TRBV14 and TRBJ2-1; 13 bases match TRBD2. The CDR3 sequence is 15 residues long. Looked up from germline, CDR1 is SGHDN and CDR2 is FVKESK. The ends lost 6 bases at V and 8 bases at J; junction bases unmatched: 7. CDR3: CASSATSGRTYEQFF. CDR3 in DNA: TGTGCCAGCAGTGCGACTAGCGGGAGGACTTATGAGCAGTTCTTC. Based on the CDR3 plus reference TRBV14 and TRBJ2-1, the full variable domain is EAGVTQFPSHSVIEKGQTVTLRCDPISGHDNLYWYRRVMGKEIKFLLHFVKESKQDESGMPNNRFLAERTGGTYSTLKVQPAELEDSGVYFCASSATSGRTYEQFFGPGTRLTVL.

Judged by abundance, this clone is large. This rearrangement joins TRBV6-5 to TRBJ2-7; 9 bases map to TRBD1. The trim removed 6 bases at V and 5 bases at J, leaving 8 bases unmatched. Germline values: CDR1 MNHEY, CDR2 SVGAGI. This CDR3 comprises 14 residues. Written as DNA, the CDR3 is TGTGCCAGCAGAACCGGGACAGGGTCCCACGAGCAGTACTTC. It yields the protein CASRTGTGSHEQYF.

The chain employs TRBV6-5 and TRBJ2-7, with 9 bases lining up with TRBD2. CDR1 is MNHEY and CDR2 is SVGAGI in the germline V gene. Losses at the gene ends were 7 bases for V and 2 bases for J; bases not matched to a gene: 9. This CDR3 contains 15 residues. The DNA of the CDR3 is TGTGCCAGCACCGAATGGCTAGCGGGGCCCTACGAGCAGTACTTC. Its translation: CASTEWLAGPYEQYF.

This chain uses TRBV3-1 (or the pseudogene TRBV3-2) with TRBJ2-1, with D maybe TRBD2 (6 bases). This CDR3 is built from 20 residues. V lost 9 bases and J lost 0, with 30 bases in between. CDR1 and CDR2 (germline): LGHDT, YNNKEL (reference sequence). The CDR3 loop reads CASTRRLALSSARSYNEQFF. DNA of the CDR3: TGTGCCAGTACTAGGCGACTGGCTCTCTCTAGCGCCCGCTCCTACAATGAGCAGTTCTTC.

The rearrangement joins TRBV7-2 to TRBJ1-5; no clear D. The ends were cut back, 1 base at V and 6 bases at J, with 4 bases in the middle. Germline lookup yields CDR1 SGHTA and CDR2 FQGNSA. The CDR3 is 12 residues long. CDR3 sequence: CASSLDFQPQHF. Written as DNA, the CDR3 is TGTGCCAGCAGCTTAGACTTTCAGCCCCAGCATTTT.